These T cell receptor beta chains were read from a single sample in a study of control samples from healthy donors and cancer patients. Some clones are missing from TCRdb's copy, which holds only in-frame ones; the method was immunoSEQ multiplex PCR. Found here are roughly 170,000 clones, about 91% of them singletons; the top ten hold around 2%. Sequencing was done on a sample of blood. These receptors were obtained from a woman between 40 and 55 years old in good health. Each CDR3 is given without its conserved first and last residue. D genes are given only for firm matches.

j_gene: TRBJ1-4; v_gene: TRBV6-5; d_gene: -; CDR3aa: ASSSRTAQNEKLF
j_gene: TRBJ2-2; v_gene: TRBV7-9; d_gene: TRBD1; CDR3aa: ASSLPPTGAGELF
j_gene: TRBJ1-1; v_gene: TRBV7-8; d_gene: -; CDR3aa: ASSLSGERRAF
j_gene: TRBJ1-1; v_gene: TRBV9; d_gene: -; CDR3aa: ASSVGGVGTEAF
j_gene: TRBJ1-1; v_gene: TRBV19; d_gene: TRBD1; CDR3aa: ASSMGRDSPTGTEAF
j_gene: TRBJ1-1; v_gene: TRBV13; d_gene: TRBD1; CDR3aa: ASSLAPQGPHTEAF
j_gene: TRBJ2-3; v_gene: TRBV9; d_gene: TRBD2; CDR3aa: ASSTSGGMQY
j_gene: TRBJ1-3; v_gene: TRBV5-1; d_gene: -; CDR3aa: ATRGIPGGNTIY
j_gene: TRBJ1-3; v_gene: TRBV5-5; d_gene: -; CDR3aa: ASSSGQLSGNTIY
j_gene: TRBJ1-2; v_gene: TRBV4-1; d_gene: TRBD1; CDR3aa: ASSTVGDRGNYGYT
j_gene: TRBJ2-1; v_gene: TRBV7-9; d_gene: -; CDR3aa: ASSSFGYNEQF
j_gene: TRBJ1-5; v_gene: TRBV6-5; d_gene: -; CDR3aa: AGRKAGDQPQH
j_gene: TRBJ2-1; v_gene: TRBV7-9; d_gene: -; CDR3aa: ASSKGQADEQF
j_gene: TRBJ2-1; v_gene: TRBV18; d_gene: -; CDR3aa: ASAPGGGWNEQF
j_gene: TRBJ2-7; v_gene: TRBV3-1/TRBV3-2; d_gene: TRBD1; CDR3aa: ASSLGQGSYEQY
j_gene: TRBJ2-3; v_gene: TRBV5-4; d_gene: TRBD2; CDR3aa: ASTLTSGGADTQY
j_gene: TRBJ1-6; v_gene: TRBV5-4; d_gene: TRBD1; CDR3aa: ASSFGQGGSPLH
j_gene: TRBJ1-4; v_gene: TRBV25-1; d_gene: -; CDR3aa: ASRGSGEKLF
j_gene: TRBJ2-5; v_gene: TRBV25-1; d_gene: -; CDR3aa: ASSEGGTNPETQY
j_gene: TRBJ2-7; v_gene: TRBV19; d_gene: TRBD1; CDR3aa: ASSFGTGTYEQY
j_gene: TRBJ1-2; v_gene: TRBV5-1; d_gene: TRBD1; CDR3aa: ASSSTGGNYGYT
j_gene: TRBJ2-6; v_gene: TRBV27; d_gene: -; CDR3aa: ASSPGRANVLT
j_gene: TRBJ1-1; v_gene: TRBV9; d_gene: -; CDR3aa: ASSVGGTNTEAF
j_gene: TRBJ1-3; v_gene: TRBV5-1; d_gene: -; CDR3aa: ASSLGGSRALSSGNTIY
j_gene: TRBJ1-2; v_gene: TRBV19; d_gene: -; CDR3aa: ASSPWGGTSYGYT
j_gene: TRBJ2-7; v_gene: TRBV4-1; d_gene: TRBD2; CDR3aa: ASSQVQRGELPYEQY
j_gene: TRBJ2-1; v_gene: TRBV19; d_gene: -; CDR3aa: ASRARVRGEQF
j_gene: TRBJ2-1; v_gene: TRBV3-1/TRBV3-2; d_gene: TRBD2; CDR3aa: ASSQDFSGEYNEQF